The 16 T cell receptor gamma chains reported below all come from one sample, sequenced in a study of Vδ1+ human thymocytes. Study findings and constraints: Highly polyclonal TRG and TRD repertoires with Gaussian CDR3 length distributions appeared in thymus.

Antigens for these TCRs are unknown. RNA was extracted from the cells and then reverse transcribed. CDR3 amplicons came from multiplex PCR with pooled V-gene forward and constant-region reverse primers. TCRdb re-called the multiplex PCR reads through CATT. The sample lists 30,000 to 45,000 gamma-chain clones, around 20% occurring once. Sequenced input: Vdelta1+ gamma-delta thymocytes from the thymus. The subset was: FACS-sorted CD3+ TCRalphabeta- TCRVdelta1+ TCRVdelta2- thymocytes. The receptors stem from a girl less than two years old who had congenital heart surgery.

The table lists this clone with a few counts. The rearrangement uses TRGV4 and TRGJ1 or TRGJ2. CDR3 length equals 15 residues. CDR1 EGSTGY and CDR2 YDSYTSSV come from the germline V gene. V gave up 5 bases and J gave up 3 bases; unmatched junction bases: 13. The CDR3 DNA reads TGTGCCACCTGGGTCCCGCCGAGGGGTTATTATAAGAAACTCTTT. It specifies CATWVPPRGYYKKLF.

The rearrangement uses TRGV2 and TRGJ1 or TRGJ2. Germline values: CDR1 EGSNGY, CDR2 YDSYNSKV. V dropped 0 bases and J dropped 9; count of bases not matched to a gene: 11. The CDR3 is made up of 14 amino acids. CDR3 nucleotide sequence: TGTGCCACCTGGGACGGGCCTTATAGGGTTAAGAAACTCTTT. It translates to CATWDGPYRVKKLF.

A word on this clone: This may arise from a read error, as a much more abundant clone is one base away. V and J are TRGV2 and TRGJ1 or TRGJ2. Germline CDR1 reads EGSNGY; CDR2 reads YDSYNSKV. The ends lost 0 bases at V and 8 bases at J; junction bases unmatched: 4. The CDR3 is 12 residues long. CDR3 DNA sequence: TGTGCCACCTGGGACGGGAATAATAAGAAACTCTTT. As protein: CATWDGNNKKLF.

The chain uses TRGV3 and TRGJ1 or TRGJ2. CDR3 size: 15 residues. CDR1 VTNTFY and CDR2 YDVSTARD come from the germline V gene (reference sequence). The V segment lost 0 bases and the J segment 6 bases; nucleotides outside the gene matches: 11. DNA of the CDR3: TGTGCCACCTGGGACAGGCTCAACATTTTTTATAAGAAACTCTTT. Amino acid sequence: CATWDRLNIFYKKLF.

This clone was recorded a few times. The V gene is TRGV8, the J gene TRGJ1 or TRGJ2. V shed 4 bases and J 1 base; nucleotides not matched to a gene: 13. Germline values: CDR1 VENAVY, CDR2 YDSYNSRV. The length of the CDR3 is 16 residues. This chain's CDR3 is CATWDGRFGNYYKKLF. The CDR3 DNA follows: TGTGCCACCTGGGACGGGAGATTTGGAAATTATTATAAGAAACTCTTT.

As concerns this clone: A much larger clone differs from this one at a single base, so this may be a read error. The sample has other DNA sequences that encode this CDR3 too. The J gene is TRGJ1 or TRGJ2, the V gene TRGV2. Trimming cost V 0 bases and J 12 bases; bases outside gene matches: 5. Germline CDR1 is EGSNGY and CDR2 is YDSYNSKV. This CDR3 region has 11 residues. The CDR3: CATWDGQRKLF. The CDR3 DNA sequence: TGTGCCACCTGGGACGGGCAGCGGAAACTCTTT.

This clone was seen more than once but under ten times. Other nucleotide sequences in the sample specify the same CDR3. This rearrangement joins TRGV2 to TRGJ1 or TRGJ2. Germline trimming cut 1 base from V and 6 bases from J; bases unmatched to any gene: 6. CDR3 size: 13 residues. The germline V gene encodes CDR1 EGSNGY and CDR2 YDSYNSKV. The CDR3 reads CATWDGLPYKKLF. CDR3 DNA: TGTGCCACCTGGGACGGCCTCCCTTATAAGAAACTCTTT.

This chain joins TRGV9 and TRGJ1 or TRGJ2. The CDR3 runs 15 residues. V was clipped by 0 bases and J by 5 bases; unmatched bases: 10. Germline V gene lookup returns CDR1 GITISATS and CDR2 ISYDGTV (reference sequence). The CDR3 bases are TGTGCCTTGTGGGAGGTGCCGGAATTTCATTATAAGAAACTCTTT. It specifies CALWEVPEFHYKKLF.

The chain joins TRGV8 to TRGJ1 or TRGJ2. Trimming took 4 bases from V and 1 from J; bases not matched to a gene: 7. CDR1 VENAVY and CDR2 YDSYNSRV come from the germline V gene. The CDR3 consists of 14 residues. This chain's CDR3 is CATWDERNYYKKLF. The CDR3 nucleotides are TGTGCCACCTGGGACGAACGTAATTATTATAAGAAACTCTTT.

The chain employs TRGV8 and TRGJ1 or TRGJ2. The CDR3 spans 14 residues. CDR1 is VENAVY and CDR2 is YDSYNSRV in the germline V gene. J lost 14 bases, V lost 0 bases, and 16 bases had no gene match. The CDR3 reads CATWDRRGGRGELF. CDR3 DNA sequence: TGTGCCACCTGGGATAGGAGAGGTGGCCGAGGGGAACTCTTT.

The V call is TRGV3, the J call TRGJP2. This CDR3 is 16 amino acids long. Losses at the gene ends were 0 bases for V and 5 bases for J; bases not matched to a gene: 9. Per germline, CDR1 VTNTFY and CDR2 YDVSTARD (reference sequence). The CDR3 nucleotides read TGTGCCACCTGGGACAGGCCCCAGGGAAGTGATTGGATCAAGACGTTT. Protein sequence: CATWDRPQGSDWIKTF.

This clone was seen a handful of times. The chain has TRGV3 and TRGJ1 or TRGJ2. With 0 bases clipped from V and 4 bases from J, the junction kept 9 bases outside the gene matches. CDR3 size: 15 residues. Germline V gives CDR1 VTNTFY, CDR2 YDVSTARD (reference sequence). Written as DNA, the CDR3 is TGTGCCACCTGGGACAGGCCTGGAGGCTATTATAAGAAACTCTTT. As protein: CATWDRPGGYYKKLF.

Note on this clone: The sample contains more than one DNA sequence encoding this CDR3. The rearrangement uses TRGV8 and TRGJP2. V lost 4 bases, J lost 2 bases, and 7 bases stayed unmatched. Germline CDR1 is VENAVY and CDR2 is YDSYNSRV. There are 15 residues in the CDR3. CDR3 sequence (DNA): TGTGCCACCTGGGACCACTTAAGTAGTGATTGGATCAAGACGTTT. As protein: CATWDHLSSDWIKTF.

The chain links TRGV3 to TRGJ1 or TRGJ2. Looked up from germline, CDR1 is VTNTFY and CDR2 is YDVSTARD (reference sequence). The CDR3 has 10 residues. Germline trimming cut 1 base from V and 12 bases from J; bases unmatched to any gene: 3. As DNA, the CDR3 is TGTGCCACCTGGGACAGCATGAAACTCTTT. This sequence encodes CATWDSMKLF.

In this sample, this clone turned up a few times. The sample holds other DNA sequences that translate to the same CDR3. This chain uses TRGV2 with TRGJ1 or TRGJ2. The germline V gene encodes CDR1 EGSNGY and CDR2 YDSYNSKV. V shed 6 bases, J shed 4 bases, and the junction held 3 bases outside the gene matches. This CDR3 region has 11 residues. CDR3 DNA sequence: TGTGCCACCTGGCAATATTATAAGAAACTCTTT. Its translation: CATWQYYKKLF.

This clone was found a few times. This sample includes further DNA sequences coding for the same CDR3. The chain combines TRGV2 with TRGJ1 or TRGJ2. CDR1 is EGSNGY, CDR2 YDSYNSKV, per germline. V dropped 0 bases and J dropped 3; count of bases not matched to a gene: 5. The CDR3 is 14 amino acids. CDR3 region: CATWDGPSYYKKLF. In DNA, the CDR3 is TGTGCCACCTGGGACGGGCCATCTTATTATAAGAAACTCTTT.